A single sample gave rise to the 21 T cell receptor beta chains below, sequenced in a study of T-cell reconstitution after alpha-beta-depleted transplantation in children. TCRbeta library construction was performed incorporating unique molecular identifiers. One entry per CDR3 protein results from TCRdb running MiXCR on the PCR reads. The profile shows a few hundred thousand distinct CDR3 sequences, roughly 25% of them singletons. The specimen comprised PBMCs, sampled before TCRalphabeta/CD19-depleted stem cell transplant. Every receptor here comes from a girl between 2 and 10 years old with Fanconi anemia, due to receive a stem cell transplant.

The CDR3 DNA reads TGTGCCAGCAGCTTAACAGGGGTTGGCACCGGGGAGCTGTTTTTT. The encoded protein is CASSLTGVGTGELFF. This sequence joins TRBV7-2 and TRBJ2-2; the match to TRBD1 covers 7 bases. V lost 2 bases and J lost 4; bases outside the gene matches: 4. Germline assignment: CDR1 SGHTA and CDR2 FQGNSA. The CDR3 contains 15 residues.

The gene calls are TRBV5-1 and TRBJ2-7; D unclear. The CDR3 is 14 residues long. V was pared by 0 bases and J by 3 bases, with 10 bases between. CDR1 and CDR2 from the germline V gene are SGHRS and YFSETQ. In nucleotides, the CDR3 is TGCGCCAGCAGCTTGGACAGCTCGAACTACGAGCAGTACTTC. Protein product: CASSLDSSNYEQYF.

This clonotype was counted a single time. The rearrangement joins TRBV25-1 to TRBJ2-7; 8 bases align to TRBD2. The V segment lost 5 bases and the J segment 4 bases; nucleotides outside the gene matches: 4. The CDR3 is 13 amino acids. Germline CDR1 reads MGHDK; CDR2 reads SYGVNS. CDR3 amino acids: CASSRGGRYEQYF. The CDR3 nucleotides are TGTGCCAGCAGTCGGGGCGGGAGGTACGAGCAGTACTTC.

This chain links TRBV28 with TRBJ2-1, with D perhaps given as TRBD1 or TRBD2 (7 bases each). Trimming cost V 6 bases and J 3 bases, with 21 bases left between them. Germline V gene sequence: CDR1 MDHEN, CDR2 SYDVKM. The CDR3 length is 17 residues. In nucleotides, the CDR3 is TGTGCCAGCAGCCCCAGGGGGGGGAAGGCGGGCTACAATGAGCAGTTCTTC. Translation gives CASSPRGGKAGYNEQFF.

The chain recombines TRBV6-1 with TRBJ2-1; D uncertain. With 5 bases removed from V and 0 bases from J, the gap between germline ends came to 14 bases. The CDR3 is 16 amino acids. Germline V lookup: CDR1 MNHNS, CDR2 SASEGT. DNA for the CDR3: TGTGCCAGCAGTCGTACTTCGCGCAGCTCCTACAATGAGCAGTTCTTC. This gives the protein CASSRTSRSSYNEQFF.

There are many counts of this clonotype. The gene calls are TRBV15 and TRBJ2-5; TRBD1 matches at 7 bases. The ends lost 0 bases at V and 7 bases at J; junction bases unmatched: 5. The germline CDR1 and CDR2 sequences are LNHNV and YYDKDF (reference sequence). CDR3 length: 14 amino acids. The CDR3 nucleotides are TGTGCCACCAGCAGAGAACAGGGGTTTGGGACCCAGTACTTC. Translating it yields CATSREQGFGTQYF.

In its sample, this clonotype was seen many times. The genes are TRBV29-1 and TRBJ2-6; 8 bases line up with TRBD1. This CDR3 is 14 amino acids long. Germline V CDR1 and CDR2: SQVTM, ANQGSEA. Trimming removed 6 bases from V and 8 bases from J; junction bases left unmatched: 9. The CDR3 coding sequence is TGCAGCGTAGAGTACCGACAGGGGTCCAACGTCCTGACTTTC. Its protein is CSVEYRQGSNVLTF.

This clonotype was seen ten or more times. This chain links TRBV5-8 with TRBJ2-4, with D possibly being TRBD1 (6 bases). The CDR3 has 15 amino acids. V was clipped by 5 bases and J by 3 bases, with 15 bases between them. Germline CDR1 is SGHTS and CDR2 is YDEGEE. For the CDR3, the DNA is TGTGCCAGCAGGGGGCCGGGACATGGCAAAAACATTCAGTACTTC. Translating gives CASRGPGHGKNIQYF.

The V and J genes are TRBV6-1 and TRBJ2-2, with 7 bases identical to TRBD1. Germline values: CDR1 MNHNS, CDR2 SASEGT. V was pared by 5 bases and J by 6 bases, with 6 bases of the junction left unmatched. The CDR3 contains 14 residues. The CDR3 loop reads CASSPQGTAGELFF. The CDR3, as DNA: TGTGCCAGCAGTCCACAGGGGACGGCCGGGGAGCTGTTTTTT.

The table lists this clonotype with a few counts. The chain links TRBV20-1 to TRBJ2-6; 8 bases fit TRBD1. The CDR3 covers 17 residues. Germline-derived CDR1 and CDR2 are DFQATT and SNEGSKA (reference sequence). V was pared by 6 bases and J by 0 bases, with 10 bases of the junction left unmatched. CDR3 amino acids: CSATPLTGASGANVLTF. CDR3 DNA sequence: TGCAGTGCCACTCCTCTGACAGGGGCCTCTGGGGCCAACGTCCTGACTTTC.

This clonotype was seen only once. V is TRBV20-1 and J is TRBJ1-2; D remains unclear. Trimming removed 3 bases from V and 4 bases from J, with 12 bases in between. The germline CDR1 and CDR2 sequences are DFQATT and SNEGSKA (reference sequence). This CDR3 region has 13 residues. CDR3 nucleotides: TGCAGTGCTAGTGTAAGGACCAGCTATGGCTACACCTTC. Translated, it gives CSASVRTSYGYTF.

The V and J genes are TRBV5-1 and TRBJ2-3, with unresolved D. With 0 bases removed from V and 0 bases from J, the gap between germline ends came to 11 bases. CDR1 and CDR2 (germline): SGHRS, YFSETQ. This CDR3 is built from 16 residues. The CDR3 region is CASSLAGGASTDTQYF. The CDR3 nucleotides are TGCGCCAGCAGCTTGGCAGGCGGAGCTAGCACAGATACGCAGTATTTT.

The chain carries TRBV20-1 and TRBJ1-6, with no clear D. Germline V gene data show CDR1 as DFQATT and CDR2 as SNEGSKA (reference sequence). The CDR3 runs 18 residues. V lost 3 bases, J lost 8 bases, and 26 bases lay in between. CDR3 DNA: TGCAGTGCTAGTATTAGCGGGCAGGCCAAAAGGATCGATTCACCCCTCCACTTT. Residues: CSASISGQAKRIDSPLHF.

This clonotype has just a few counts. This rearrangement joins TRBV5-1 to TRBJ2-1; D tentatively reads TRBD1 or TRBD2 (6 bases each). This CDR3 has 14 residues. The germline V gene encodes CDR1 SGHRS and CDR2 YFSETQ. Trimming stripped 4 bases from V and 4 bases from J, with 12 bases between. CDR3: CASSVRGAYNEQFF. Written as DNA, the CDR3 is TGCGCCAGCAGCGTAAGGGGGGCATACAATGAGCAGTTCTTC.

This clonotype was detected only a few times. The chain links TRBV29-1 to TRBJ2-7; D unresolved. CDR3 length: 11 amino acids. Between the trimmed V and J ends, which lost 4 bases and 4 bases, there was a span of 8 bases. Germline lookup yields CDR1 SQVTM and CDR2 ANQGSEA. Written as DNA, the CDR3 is TGCAGCGTTGCCGACGTTTACGAGCAGTACTTC. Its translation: CSVADVYEQYF.

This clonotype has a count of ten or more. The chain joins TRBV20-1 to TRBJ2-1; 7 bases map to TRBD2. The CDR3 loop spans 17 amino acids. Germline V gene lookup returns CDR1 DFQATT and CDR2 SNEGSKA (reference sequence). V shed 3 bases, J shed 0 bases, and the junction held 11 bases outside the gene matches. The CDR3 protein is CSARAAPGGYSYNEQFF. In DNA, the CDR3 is TGCAGTGCTAGGGCGGCACCCGGGGGGTACTCCTACAATGAGCAGTTCTTC.

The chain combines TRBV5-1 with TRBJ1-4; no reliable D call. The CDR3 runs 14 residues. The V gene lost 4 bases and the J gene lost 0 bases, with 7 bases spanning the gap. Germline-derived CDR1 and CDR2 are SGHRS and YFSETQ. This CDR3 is CASSQRATNEKLFF. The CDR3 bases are TGCGCCAGCAGCCAGAGAGCAACTAATGAAAAACTGTTTTTT.

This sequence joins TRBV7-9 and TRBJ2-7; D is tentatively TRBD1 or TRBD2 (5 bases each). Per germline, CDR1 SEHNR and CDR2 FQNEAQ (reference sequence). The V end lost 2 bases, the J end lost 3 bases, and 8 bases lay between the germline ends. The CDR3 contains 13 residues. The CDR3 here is CASSLPGLYEQYF. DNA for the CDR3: TGTGCCAGCAGCTTACCGGGGCTCTACGAGCAGTACTTC.

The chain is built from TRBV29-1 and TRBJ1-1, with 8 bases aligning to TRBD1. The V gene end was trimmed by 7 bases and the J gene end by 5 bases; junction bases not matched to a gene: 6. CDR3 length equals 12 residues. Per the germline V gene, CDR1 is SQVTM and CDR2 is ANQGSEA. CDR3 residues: CSAGTGWTEAFF. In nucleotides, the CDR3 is TGCAGCGCGGGGACAGGATGGACTGAAGCTTTCTTT.

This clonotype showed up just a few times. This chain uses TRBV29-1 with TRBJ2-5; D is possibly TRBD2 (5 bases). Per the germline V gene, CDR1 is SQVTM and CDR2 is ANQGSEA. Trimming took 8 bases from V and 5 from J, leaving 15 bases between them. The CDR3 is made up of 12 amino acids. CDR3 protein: CSSTWRGETQYF. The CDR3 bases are TGCAGCTCCACGTGGCGAGGGGAGACCCAGTACTTC. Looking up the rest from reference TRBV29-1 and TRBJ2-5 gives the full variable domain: SAVISQKPSRDICQRGTSLTIQCQVDSQVTMMFWYRQQPGQSLTLIATANQGSEATYESGFVIDKFPISRPNLTFSTLTVSNMSPEDSSIYLCSSTWRGETQYFGPGTRLLVL.

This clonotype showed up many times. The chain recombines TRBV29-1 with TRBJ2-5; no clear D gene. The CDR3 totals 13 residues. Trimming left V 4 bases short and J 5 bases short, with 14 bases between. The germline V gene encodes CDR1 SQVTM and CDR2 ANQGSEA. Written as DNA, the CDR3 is TGCAGCGTTGCAAAGGGAAGGGCGGAGACCCAGTACTTC. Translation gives CSVAKGRAETQYF.